The present TCR beta chain was sequenced within a study of blood T cell repertoires in COVID-19. On the study more broadly: Sources were T cells, B-cell-depleted T cells, or PBMCs; the material itself was cDNA or gDNA.

Only in-frame clones appear in the TCRdb table, and some are missing; sequencing was by immunoSEQ multiplex PCR. The sample has some 150,000 clones, approximately 81% seen once. Germline CDR1 SNHLY, CDR2 FYNNEI. V was clipped by 3 bases and J by 7 bases, with 14 bases between them. This CDR3 region has 14 residues. The V and J genes are TRBV2 and TRBJ2-3; D possibly corresponds to TRBD2 (6 bases). The specimen sequenced was peripheral blood. This receptor was obtained from a human donor in a cohort sampled during active COVID-19. CDR3 residues: CASSESRRGYTQYF. As DNA, the CDR3 is TGTGCCAGCAGTGAGTCGCGGCGGGGCTATACGCAGTATTTT.